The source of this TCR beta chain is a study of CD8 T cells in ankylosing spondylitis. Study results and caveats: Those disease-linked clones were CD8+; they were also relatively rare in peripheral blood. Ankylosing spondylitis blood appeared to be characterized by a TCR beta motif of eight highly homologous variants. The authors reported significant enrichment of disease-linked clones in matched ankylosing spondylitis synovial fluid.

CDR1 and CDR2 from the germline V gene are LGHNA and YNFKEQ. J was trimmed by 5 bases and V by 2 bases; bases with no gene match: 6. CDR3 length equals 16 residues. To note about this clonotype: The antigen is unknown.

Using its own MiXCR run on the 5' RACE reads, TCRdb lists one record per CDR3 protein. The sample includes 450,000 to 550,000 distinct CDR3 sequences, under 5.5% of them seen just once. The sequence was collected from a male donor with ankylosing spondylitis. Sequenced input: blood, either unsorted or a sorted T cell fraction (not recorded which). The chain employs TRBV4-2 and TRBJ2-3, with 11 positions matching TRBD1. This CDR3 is CASSQTGTGGRDTQYF. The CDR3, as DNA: TGTGCCAGCAGCCAAACCGGGACAGGGGGGAGAGATACGCAGTATTTT.